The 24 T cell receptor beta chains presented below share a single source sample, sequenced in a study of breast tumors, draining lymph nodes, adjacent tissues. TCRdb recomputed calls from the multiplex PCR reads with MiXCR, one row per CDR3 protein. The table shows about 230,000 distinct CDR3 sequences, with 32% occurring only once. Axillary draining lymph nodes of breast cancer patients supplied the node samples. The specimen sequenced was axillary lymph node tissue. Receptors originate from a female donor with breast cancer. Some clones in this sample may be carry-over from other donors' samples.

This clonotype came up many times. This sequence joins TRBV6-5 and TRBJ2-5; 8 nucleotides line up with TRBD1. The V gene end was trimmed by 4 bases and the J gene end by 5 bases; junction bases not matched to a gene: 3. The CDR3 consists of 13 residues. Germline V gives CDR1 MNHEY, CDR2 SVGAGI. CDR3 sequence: CASSSYRGETQYF. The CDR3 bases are TGTGCCAGCAGTTCCTACAGGGGGGAGACCCAGTACTTC.

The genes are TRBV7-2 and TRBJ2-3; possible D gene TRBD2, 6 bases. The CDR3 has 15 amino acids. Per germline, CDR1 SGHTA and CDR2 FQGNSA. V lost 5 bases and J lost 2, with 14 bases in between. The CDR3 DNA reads TGTGCCAGCAGCCCACGAGGGAGGTCCACAGATACGCAGTATTTT. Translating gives CASSPRGRSTDTQYF.

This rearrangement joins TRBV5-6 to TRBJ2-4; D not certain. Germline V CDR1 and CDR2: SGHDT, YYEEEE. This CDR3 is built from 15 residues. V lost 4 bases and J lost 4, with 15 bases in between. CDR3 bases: TGTGCCAGCAGCGAACTTTACGACGAAAAAAACATTCAGTACTTC. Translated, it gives CASSELYDEKNIQYF.

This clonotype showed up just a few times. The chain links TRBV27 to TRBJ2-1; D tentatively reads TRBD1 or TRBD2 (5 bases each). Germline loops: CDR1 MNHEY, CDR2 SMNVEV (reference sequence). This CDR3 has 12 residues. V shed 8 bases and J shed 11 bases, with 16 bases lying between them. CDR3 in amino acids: CASDAGWGKQFF. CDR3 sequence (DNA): TGTGCCAGCGATGCTGGATGGGGGAAGCAGTTCTTC.

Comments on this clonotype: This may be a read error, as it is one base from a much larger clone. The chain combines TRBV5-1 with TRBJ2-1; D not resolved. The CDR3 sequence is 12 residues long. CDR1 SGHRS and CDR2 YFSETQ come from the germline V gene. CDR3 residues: CASSFVGREHFF. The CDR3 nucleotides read TGCGCCAGCAGCTTCGTGGGAAGAGAGCACTTCTTC.

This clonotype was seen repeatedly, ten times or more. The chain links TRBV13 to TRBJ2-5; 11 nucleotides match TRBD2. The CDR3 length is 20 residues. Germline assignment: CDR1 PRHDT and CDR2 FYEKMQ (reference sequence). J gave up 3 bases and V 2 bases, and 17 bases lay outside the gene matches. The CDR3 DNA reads TGTGCCAGCAGCTTAAGGGCGAAGACTAGCGGGACTCCGGGGAAAGAGACCCAGTACTTC. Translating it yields CASSLRAKTSGTPGKETQYF. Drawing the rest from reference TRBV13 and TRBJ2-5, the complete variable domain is AAGVIQSPRHLIKEKRETATLKCYPIPRHDTVYWYQQGPGQDPQFLISFYEKMQSDKGSIPDRFSAQQFSDYHSELNMSSLELGDSALYFCASSLRAKTSGTPGKETQYFGPGTRLLVL.

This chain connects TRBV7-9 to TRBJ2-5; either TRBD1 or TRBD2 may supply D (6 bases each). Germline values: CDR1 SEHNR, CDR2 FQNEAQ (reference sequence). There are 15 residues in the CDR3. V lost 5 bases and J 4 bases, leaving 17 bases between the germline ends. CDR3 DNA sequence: TGTGCCAGCAGCCCAAGAGGGGGGAGTGGAGAGACCCAGTACTTC. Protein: CASSPRGGSGETQYF.

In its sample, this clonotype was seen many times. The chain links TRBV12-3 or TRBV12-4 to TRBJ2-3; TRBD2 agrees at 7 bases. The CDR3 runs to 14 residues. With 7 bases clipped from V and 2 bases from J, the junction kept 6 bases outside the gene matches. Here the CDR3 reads CASKAGVSTDTQYF. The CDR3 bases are TGTGCCAGCAAGGCGGGAGTGTCCACAGATACGCAGTATTTT.

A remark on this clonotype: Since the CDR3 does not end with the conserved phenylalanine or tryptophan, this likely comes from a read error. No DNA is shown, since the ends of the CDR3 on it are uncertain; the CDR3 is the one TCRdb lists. The CDR3 reads CASTLATPGSCLV. V and J are TRBV2 and TRBJ2-2; the table assigns TRBD2, which was not confirmed against the DNA. CDR1 and CDR2 from the germline V gene are SNHLY and FYNNEI. The CDR3 has 13 residues if both end residues are counted.

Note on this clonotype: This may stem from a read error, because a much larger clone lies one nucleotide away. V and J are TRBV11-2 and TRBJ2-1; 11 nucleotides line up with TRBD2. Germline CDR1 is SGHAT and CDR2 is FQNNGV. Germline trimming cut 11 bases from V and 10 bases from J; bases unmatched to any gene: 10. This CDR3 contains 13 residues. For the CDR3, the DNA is TGTGCCGGGGGCACTAGCGGGAGCGCAGAGCAGTTCTTC. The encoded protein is CAGGTSGSAEQFF.

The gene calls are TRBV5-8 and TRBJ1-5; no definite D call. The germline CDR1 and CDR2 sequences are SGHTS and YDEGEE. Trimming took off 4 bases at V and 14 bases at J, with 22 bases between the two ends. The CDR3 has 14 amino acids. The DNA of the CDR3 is TGTGCCAGCAGCCTACGGCCCCTAGCGAGCCACGAGCATTTT. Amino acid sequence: CASSLRPLASHEHF.

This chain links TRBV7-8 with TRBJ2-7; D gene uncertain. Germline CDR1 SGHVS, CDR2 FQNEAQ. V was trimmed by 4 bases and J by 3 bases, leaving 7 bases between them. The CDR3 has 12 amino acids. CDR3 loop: CASSSGHYEQYF. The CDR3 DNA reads TGTGCCAGCAGCTCGGGTCACTACGAGCAGTACTTC.

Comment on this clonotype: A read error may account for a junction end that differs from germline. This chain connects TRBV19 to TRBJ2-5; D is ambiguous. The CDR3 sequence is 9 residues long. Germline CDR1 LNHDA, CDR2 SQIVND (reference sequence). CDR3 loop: CASSMIQNF. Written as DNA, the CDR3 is TGTGCCAGTAGTATGATTCAAAACTTC.

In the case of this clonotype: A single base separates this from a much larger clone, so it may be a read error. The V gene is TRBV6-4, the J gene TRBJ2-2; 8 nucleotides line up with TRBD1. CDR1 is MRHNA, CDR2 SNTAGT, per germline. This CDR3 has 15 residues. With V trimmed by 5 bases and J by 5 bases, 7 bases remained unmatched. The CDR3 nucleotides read TGTGCCAGCAGTCCGACAGGGGCGCGGACCGGGGAGCTGTTTTTT. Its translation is CASSPTGARTGELFF.

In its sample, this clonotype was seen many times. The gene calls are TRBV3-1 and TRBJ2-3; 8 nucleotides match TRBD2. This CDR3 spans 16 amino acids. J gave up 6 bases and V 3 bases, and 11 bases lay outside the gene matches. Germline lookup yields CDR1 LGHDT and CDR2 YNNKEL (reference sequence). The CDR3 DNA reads TGTGCCAGCAGCCAGGGCTCCGGGAGGGCCTCCGATACGCAGTATTTT. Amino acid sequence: CASSQGSGRASDTQYF.

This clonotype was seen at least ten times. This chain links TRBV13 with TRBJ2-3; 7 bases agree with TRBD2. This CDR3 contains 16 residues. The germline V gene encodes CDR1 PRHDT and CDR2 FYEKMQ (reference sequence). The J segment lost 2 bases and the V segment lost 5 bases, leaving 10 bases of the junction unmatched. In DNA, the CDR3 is TGTGCCAGCAGCCCCCTAGGGGCGGGGGTCACAGATACGCAGTATTTT. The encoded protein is CASSPLGAGVTDTQYF. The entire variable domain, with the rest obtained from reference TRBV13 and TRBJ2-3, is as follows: AAGVIQSPRHLIKEKRETATLKCYPIPRHDTVYWYQQGPGQDPQFLISFYEKMQSDKGSIPDRFSAQQFSDYHSELNMSSLELGDSALYFCASSPLGAGVTDTQYFGPGTRLTVL.

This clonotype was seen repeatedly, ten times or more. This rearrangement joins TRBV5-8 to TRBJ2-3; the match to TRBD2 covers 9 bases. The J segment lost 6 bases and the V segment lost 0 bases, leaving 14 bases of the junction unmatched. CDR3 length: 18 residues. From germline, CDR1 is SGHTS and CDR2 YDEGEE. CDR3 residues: CASSLAFFGGRAGDTQYF. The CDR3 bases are TGTGCCAGCAGCTTGGCCTTCTTTGGCGGGAGGGCCGGCGATACGCAGTATTTT.

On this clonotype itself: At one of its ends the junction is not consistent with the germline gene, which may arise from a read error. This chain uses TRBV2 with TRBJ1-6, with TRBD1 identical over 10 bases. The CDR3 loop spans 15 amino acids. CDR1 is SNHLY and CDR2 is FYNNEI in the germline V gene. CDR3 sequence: CASSGGTGDNSPLHF. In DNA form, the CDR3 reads TGTGCCAGCAGTGGGGGGACAGGGGACAATTCACCCCTCCACTTC.

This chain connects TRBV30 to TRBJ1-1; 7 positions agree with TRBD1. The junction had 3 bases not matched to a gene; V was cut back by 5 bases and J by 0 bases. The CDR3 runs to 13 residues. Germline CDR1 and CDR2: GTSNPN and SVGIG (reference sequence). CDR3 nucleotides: TGTGCCTGGCAGGGGGTCTTGAACACTGAAGCTTTCTTT. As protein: CAWQGVLNTEAFF.

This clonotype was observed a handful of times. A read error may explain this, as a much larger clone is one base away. CDR3 nucleotides: TGCAGTGCTAGAACGGCCCTAGCGGGAGCTAACGAGCAGTACTTC. Translation gives CSARTALAGANEQYF. The chain links TRBV20-1 to TRBJ2-7; 10 bases align to TRBD2. There are 15 residues in the CDR3. V was clipped by 2 bases and J by 5 bases; unmatched bases: 9. The V gene's germline CDR1 is DFQATT and CDR2 SNEGSKA (reference sequence).

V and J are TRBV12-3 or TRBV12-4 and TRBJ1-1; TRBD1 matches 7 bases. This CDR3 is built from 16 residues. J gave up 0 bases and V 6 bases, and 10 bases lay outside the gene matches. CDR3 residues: CASSPRTTGMNTEAFF. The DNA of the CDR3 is TGTGCCAGCAGCCCCAGGACGACAGGGATGAACACTGAAGCTTTCTTT.

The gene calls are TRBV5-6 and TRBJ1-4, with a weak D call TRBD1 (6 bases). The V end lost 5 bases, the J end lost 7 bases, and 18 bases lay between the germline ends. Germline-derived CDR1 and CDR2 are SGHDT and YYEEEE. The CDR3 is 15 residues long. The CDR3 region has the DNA TGTGCCAGCAGTCAACGGGACATAAACCCTGAAAAACTGTTTTTT. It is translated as CASSQRDINPEKLFF. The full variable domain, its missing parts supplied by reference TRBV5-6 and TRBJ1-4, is DAGVTQSPTHLIKTRGQQVTLRCSPKSGHDTVSWYQQALGQGPQFIFQYYEEEERQRGNFPDRFSGHQFPNYSSELNVNALLLGDSALYLCASSQRDINPEKLFFGSGTQLSVL.

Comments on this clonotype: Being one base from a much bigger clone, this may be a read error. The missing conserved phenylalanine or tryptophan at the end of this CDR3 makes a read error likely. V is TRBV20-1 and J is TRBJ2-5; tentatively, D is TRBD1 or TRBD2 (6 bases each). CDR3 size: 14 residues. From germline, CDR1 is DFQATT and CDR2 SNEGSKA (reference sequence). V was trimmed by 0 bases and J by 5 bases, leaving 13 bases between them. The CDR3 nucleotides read TGCAGTGCTAGAGATAACAGGGCGGGGGAGACCCAGTACATC. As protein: CSARDNRAGETQYI.

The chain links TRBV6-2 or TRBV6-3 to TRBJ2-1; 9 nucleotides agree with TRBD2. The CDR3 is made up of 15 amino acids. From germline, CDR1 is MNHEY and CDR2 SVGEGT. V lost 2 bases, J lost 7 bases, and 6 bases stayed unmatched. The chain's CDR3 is CASSYGASGTNEQFF. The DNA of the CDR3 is TGTGCCAGCAGTTACGGTGCTAGCGGGACGAATGAGCAGTTCTTC.